The 18 T cell receptor beta chains below come from one sample, sequenced in a study of blood T cell repertoires in COVID-19. Sequenced by immunoSEQ multiplex PCR; TCRdb stores in-frame clones only, minus some. Of some 240,000 clones detected, less than 85% appear once; the ten largest clones hold around 7.7%. Sample: peripheral blood. The receptor set was obtained from a woman between 65 and 79 years old with acute or convalescent COVID-19.

The chain joins TRBV5-6 to TRBJ2-5; 13 bases map to TRBD2. With 1 base clipped from V and 5 bases from J, the junction kept 8 bases outside the gene matches. The CDR3 contains 17 residues. Germline V gives CDR1 SGHDT, CDR2 YYEEEE. The CDR3 protein is CASSLSLAGGLGETQYF. CDR3 DNA sequence: TGTGCCAGCAGCTTGTCACTAGCGGGGGGGCTGGGGGAGACCCAGTACTTC.

V is TRBV5-1 and J is TRBJ2-2; D is unresolved. The CDR3 is 13 amino acids. The V end lost 4 bases, the J end lost 9 bases, and 13 bases lay between the germline ends. The germline V gene encodes CDR1 SGHRS and CDR2 YFSETQ. The CDR3 region is CASSAVSGRELFF. CDR3 coding DNA: TGCGCCAGCAGCGCCGTTAGTGGGCGGGAGCTGTTTTTT.

This chain joins TRBV24-1 and TRBJ2-1; weak D call: TRBD1 (5 bases). Germline CDR1 reads KGHDR; CDR2 reads SFDVKD. The V end was cut by 0 bases, the J end by 5 bases, with 10 bases between. The CDR3 totals 15 residues. The CDR3 protein is CATSDLQIRDNEQFF. The CDR3 region has the DNA TGTGCCACCAGTGATTTGCAAATCAGGGACAATGAGCAGTTCTTC.

This clone was found a few times. The J gene is TRBJ2-2, the V gene TRBV9; TRBD2 matches 13 bases. The J segment lost 0 bases and the V segment lost 0 bases, leaving 2 bases of the junction unmatched. The germline V gene has CDR1 SGDLS and CDR2 YYNGEE. This CDR3 has 18 amino acids. The CDR3 DNA reads TGTGCCAGCAGCGTAGCGACTAGCGGGGGGTCGAACACCGGGGAGCTGTTTTTT. Protein product: CASSVATSGGSNTGELFF.

The CDR3 region is CASSQASRGNEKLFF. The CDR3 region has the DNA TGCGCCAGCAGCCAAGCGAGCAGGGGAAATGAAAAACTGTTTTTT. The chain links TRBV4-3 to TRBJ1-4; a weak D match, TRBD1 (6 bases). Between the trimmed V and J ends, which lost 1 base and 5 bases, there was a span of 11 bases. The germline CDR1 and CDR2 sequences are LGHNA and YSLEER. CDR3 length: 15 residues.

In DNA, the CDR3 is TGTGCCAGCAGTTCCTTAGCGGGCACCGGGGAGCTGTTTTTT. Translating gives CASSSLAGTGELFF. This chain connects TRBV27 to TRBJ2-2; 7 nucleotides match TRBD2. V lost 4 bases to trimming and J lost 4 bases; unmatched junction nucleotides: 3. Germline assignment: CDR1 MNHEY and CDR2 SMNVEV (reference sequence). The CDR3 is made up of 14 amino acids.

This chain joins TRBV14 and TRBJ2-5; TRBD2 matches 11 bases. The V gene's germline CDR1 is SGHDN and CDR2 FVKESK. Trimming removed 0 bases from V and 1 base from J; junction bases left unmatched: 7. This CDR3 has 18 amino acids. CDR3 region: CASSQESYGTSGQETQYF. The CDR3 coding sequence is TGTGCCAGCAGCCAAGAGTCGTACGGGACTAGCGGCCAAGAGACCCAGTACTTC.

V is TRBV6-5 and J is TRBJ1-1; TRBD1 aligns across 9 bases. The ends lost 6 bases at V and 1 base at J; junction bases unmatched: 3. There are 14 residues in the CDR3. CDR1 is MNHEY, CDR2 SVGAGI, per germline. CDR3 region: CASSQTGGNTEAFF. CDR3 DNA sequence: TGTGCCAGCAGCCAGACAGGGGGGAACACTGAAGCTTTCTTT.

This CDR3 is CASSSFQLQPQHF. In DNA form, the CDR3 reads TGTGCCAGCAGTTCTTTCCAACTTCAGCCCCAGCATTTT. V is TRBV6-6 and J is TRBJ1-5; D is unresolved. Germline V lookup: CDR1 MNHNY, CDR2 SVGAGI (reference sequence). The CDR3 runs to 13 residues. The V end lost 4 bases, the J end lost 6 bases, and 10 bases lay between the germline ends.

The V and J genes are TRBV9 and TRBJ1-2, with no clear D. Trimming pared 4 bases from V and 6 bases from J, leaving 13 bases between. Germline V CDR1 and CDR2: SGDLS, YYNGEE. The CDR3 is made up of 13 amino acids. The CDR3 protein is CASSSPPIHGYTF. Written as DNA, the CDR3 is TGTGCCAGCAGCTCCCCCCCTATCCATGGCTACACCTTC.

The chain recombines TRBV7-3 with TRBJ2-5; maybe TRBD2 (6 bases). The CDR3 covers 13 residues. CDR1 SGHTA and CDR2 FQGTGA come from the germline V gene. V dropped 4 bases and J dropped 3 bases, with 9 bases sitting between them. CDR3 amino acids: CASSSGLEETQYF. The DNA for the CDR3 is TGTGCCAGCAGCTCGGGACTTGAAGAGACCCAGTACTTC.

A note on this clone: This specimen includes other DNA sequences encoding the same CDR3. The V and J genes are TRBV29-1 and TRBJ1-1; 8 nucleotides match TRBD1. CDR1 and CDR2 (germline): SQVTM, ANQGSEA. Trimming removed 6 bases from V and 5 bases from J; junction bases left unmatched: 5. CDR3 length equals 12 residues. The CDR3 region has the DNA TGCAGCGTCGGACAGGGATGGACTGAAGCTTTCTTT. It is translated as CSVGQGWTEAFF.

This clone was observed a few times. The chain employs TRBV2 and TRBJ2-1; 8 nucleotides match TRBD1. J was trimmed by 6 bases and V by 5 bases; bases with no gene match: 9. CDR3 length equals 15 residues. Germline values: CDR1 SNHLY, CDR2 FYNNEI. CDR3 protein: CASSSTGEIFNEQFF. CDR3 sequence (DNA): TGTGCCAGCAGTTCGACAGGGGAGATATTCAATGAGCAGTTCTTC.

The rearrangement links TRBV5-1 to TRBJ2-5, with a tentative D call TRBD1 (5 bases). Germline V gene data show CDR1 as SGHRS and CDR2 as YFSETQ. Trimming stripped 4 bases from V and 3 bases from J, with 10 bases between. The CDR3 is 13 residues long. CDR3: CASSPGHKETQYF. In DNA, the CDR3 is TGCGCCAGCAGCCCTGGACATAAAGAGACCCAGTACTTC.

The chain couples TRBV24-1 to TRBJ2-5, with 9 bases lining up with TRBD1. Germline lookup yields CDR1 KGHDR and CDR2 SFDVKD. This CDR3 spans 15 amino acids. The V gene end was trimmed by 3 bases and the J gene end by 4 bases; junction bases not matched to a gene: 5. Written as DNA, the CDR3 is TGTGCCACCAGTGATCCACAGGGGGCTGGAGAGACCCAGTACTTC. Protein: CATSDPQGAGETQYF.

As DNA, the CDR3 is TGTGCCAGCAAAAAGGACAGGAGCTATGGCTACACCTTC. As protein: CASKKDRSYGYTF. The chain joins TRBV2 to TRBJ1-2; TRBD1 matches 7 bases. CDR1 is SNHLY and CDR2 is FYNNEI in the germline V gene. V dropped 7 bases and J dropped 4; count of bases not matched to a gene: 6. The length of the CDR3 is 13 residues.

The genes are TRBV18 and TRBJ2-5; D may be TRBD2 (6 bases). The V gene lost 1 base and the J gene lost 5 bases, with 11 bases spanning the gap. The CDR3 consists of 14 residues. Germline CDR1 is KGHSH and CDR2 is LQKENI. In nucleotides, the CDR3 is TGTGCCAGCTCACCACGGGACTCCGCGGAGACCCAGTACTTC. Translation gives CASSPRDSAETQYF.

This clone appeared a single time. The chain joins TRBV5-6 to TRBJ2-3; D is perhaps TRBD1 (6 bases). Trimming cost V 4 bases and J 4 bases, with 19 bases left between them. The CDR3 spans 16 residues. Per germline, CDR1 SGHDT and CDR2 YYEEEE. The CDR3, as DNA: TGTGCCAGCAGCGATACAGGGATGCAGGTTGCAGATACGCAGTATTTT. Protein product: CASSDTGMQVADTQYF.